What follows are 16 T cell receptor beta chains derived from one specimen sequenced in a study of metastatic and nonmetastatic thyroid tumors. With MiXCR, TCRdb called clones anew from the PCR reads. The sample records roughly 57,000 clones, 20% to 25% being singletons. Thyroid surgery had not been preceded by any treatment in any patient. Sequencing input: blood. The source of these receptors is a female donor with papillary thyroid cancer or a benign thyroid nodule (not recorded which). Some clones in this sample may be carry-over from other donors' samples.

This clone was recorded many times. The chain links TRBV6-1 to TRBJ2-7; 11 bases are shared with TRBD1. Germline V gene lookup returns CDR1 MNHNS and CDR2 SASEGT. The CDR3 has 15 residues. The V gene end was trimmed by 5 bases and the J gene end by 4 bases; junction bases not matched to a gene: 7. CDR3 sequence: CASSTRDRGRYEQYF. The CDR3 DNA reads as TGTGCCAGCAGTACCAGGGACAGGGGGAGGTACGAGCAGTACTTC.

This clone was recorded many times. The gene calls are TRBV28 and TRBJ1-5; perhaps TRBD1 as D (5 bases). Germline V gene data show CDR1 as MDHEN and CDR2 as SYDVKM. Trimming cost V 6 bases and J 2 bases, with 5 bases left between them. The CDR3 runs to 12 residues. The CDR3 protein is CASRGRNQPQHF. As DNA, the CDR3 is TGTGCCAGCAGGGGACGCAATCAGCCCCAGCATTTT.

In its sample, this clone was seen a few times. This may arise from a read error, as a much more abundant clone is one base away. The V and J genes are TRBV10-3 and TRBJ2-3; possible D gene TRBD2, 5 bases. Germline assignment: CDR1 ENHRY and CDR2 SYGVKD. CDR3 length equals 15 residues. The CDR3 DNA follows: TGTGCCATCAGTGAGGCTAGCCTCGGAGAAGATAAGCAGTATTTT. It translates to CAISEASLGEDKQYF.

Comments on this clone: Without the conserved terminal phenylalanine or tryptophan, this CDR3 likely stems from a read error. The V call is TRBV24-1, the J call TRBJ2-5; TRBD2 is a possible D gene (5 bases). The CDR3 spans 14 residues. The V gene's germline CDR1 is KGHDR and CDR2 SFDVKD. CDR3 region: CATSVDGNHETQYI. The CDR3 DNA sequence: TGTGCCACCAGTGTCGACGGGAACCACGAGACCCAGTACATC.

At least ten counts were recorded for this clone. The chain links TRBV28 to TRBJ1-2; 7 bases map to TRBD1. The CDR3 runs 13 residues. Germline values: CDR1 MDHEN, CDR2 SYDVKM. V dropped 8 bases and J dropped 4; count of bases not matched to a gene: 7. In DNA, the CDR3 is TGTGCCAGCGGGCAGGGGACAGTCTATGGCTACACCTTC. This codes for CASGQGTVYGYTF.

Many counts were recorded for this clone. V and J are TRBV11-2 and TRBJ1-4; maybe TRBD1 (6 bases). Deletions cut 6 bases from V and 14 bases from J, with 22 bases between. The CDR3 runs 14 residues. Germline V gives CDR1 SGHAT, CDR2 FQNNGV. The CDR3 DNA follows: TGTGCCAGCAGGCAGGGGCCTCATTCGGAAACTCTGTTTTTT. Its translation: CASRQGPHSETLFF. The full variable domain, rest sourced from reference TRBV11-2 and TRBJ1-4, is EAGVAQSPRYKIIEKRQSVAFWCNPISGHATLYWYQQILGQGPKLLIQFQNNGVVDDSQLPKDRFSAERLKGVDSTLKIQPAKLEDSAVYLCASRQGPHSETLFFGSGTQLSVL.

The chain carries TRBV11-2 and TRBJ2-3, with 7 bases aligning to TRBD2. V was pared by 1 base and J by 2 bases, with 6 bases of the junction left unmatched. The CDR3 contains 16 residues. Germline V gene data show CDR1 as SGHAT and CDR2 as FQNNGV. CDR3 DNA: TGTGCCAGCAGCTTAGTTAGCGGGTCTGCCACAGATACGCAGTATTTT. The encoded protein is CASSLVSGSATDTQYF.

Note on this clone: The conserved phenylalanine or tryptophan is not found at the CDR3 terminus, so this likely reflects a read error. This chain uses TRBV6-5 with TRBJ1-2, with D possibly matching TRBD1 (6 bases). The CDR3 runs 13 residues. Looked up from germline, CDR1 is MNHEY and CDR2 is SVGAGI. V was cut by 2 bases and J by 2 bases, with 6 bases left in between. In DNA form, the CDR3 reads TGTGCCAGCAGTTACCAGGGGAACTATGGCTACACCCTC. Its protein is CASSYQGNYGYTL.

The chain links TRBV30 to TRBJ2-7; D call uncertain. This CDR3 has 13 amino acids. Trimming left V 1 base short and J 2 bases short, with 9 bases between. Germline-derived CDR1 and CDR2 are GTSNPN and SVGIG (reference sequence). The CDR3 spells CAWSEGNTYEQYF. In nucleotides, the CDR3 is TGTGCCTGGAGTGAGGGAAATACCTACGAGCAGTACTTC.

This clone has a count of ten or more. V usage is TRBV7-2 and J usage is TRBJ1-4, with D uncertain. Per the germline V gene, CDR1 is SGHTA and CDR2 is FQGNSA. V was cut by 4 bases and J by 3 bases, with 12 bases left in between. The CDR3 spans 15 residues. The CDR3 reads CASSYSSVPNEKLFF. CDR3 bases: TGTGCCAGCAGCTACTCGAGTGTACCTAATGAAAAACTGTTTTTT. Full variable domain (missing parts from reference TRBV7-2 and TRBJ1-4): GAGVSQSPSNKVTEKGKDVELRCDPISGHTALYWYRQSLGQGLEFLIYFQGNSAPDKSGLPSDRFSAERTGGSVSTLTIQRTQQEDSAVYLCASSYSSVPNEKLFFGSGTQLSVL.

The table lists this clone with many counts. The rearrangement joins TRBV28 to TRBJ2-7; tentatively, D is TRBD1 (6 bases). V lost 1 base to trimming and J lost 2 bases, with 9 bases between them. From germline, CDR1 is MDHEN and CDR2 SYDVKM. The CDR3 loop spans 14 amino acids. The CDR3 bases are TGTGCCAGCAGTTTATTGGGACAAGCCTACGAGCAGTACTTC. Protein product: CASSLLGQAYEQYF.

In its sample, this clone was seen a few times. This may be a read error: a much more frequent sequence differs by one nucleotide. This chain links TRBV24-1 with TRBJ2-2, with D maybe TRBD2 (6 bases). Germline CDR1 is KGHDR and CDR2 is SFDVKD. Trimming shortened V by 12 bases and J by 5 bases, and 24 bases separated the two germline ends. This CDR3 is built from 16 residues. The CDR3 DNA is TGTGCCGCCACTTTAGGCGGGGAGTGGAAAACCGGGGAGCTGTTTTTT. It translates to CAATLGGEWKTGELFF.

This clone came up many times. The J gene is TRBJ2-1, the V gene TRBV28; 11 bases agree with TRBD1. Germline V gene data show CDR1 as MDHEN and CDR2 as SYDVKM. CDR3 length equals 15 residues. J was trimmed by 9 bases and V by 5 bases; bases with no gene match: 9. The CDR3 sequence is CASSTRDRGVSEQFF. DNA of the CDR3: TGTGCCAGCAGTACTAGGGACAGGGGGGTGAGTGAGCAGTTCTTC.

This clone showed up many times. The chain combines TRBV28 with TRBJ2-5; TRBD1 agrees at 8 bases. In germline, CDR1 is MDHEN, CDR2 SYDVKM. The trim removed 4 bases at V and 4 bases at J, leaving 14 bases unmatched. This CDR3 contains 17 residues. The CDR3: CASSSGMAGQEGETQYF. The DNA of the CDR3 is TGTGCCAGCAGTTCTGGGATGGCGGGACAGGAGGGAGAGACCCAGTACTTC.

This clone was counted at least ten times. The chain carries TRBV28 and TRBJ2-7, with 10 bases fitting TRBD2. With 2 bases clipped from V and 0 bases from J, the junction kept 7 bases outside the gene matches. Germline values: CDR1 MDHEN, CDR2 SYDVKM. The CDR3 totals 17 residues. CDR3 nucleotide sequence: TGTGCCAGCAGTTTAAATAGCGGGAGGATCCTCTCCTACGAGCAGTACTTC. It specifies CASSLNSGRILSYEQYF.

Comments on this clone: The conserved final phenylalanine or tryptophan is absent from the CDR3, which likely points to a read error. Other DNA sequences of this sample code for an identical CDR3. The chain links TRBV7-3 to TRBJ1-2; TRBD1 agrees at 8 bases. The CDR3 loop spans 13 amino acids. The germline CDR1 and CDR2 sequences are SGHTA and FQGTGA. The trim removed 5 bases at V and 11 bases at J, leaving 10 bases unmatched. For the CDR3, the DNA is TGTGCCAGCAGCATGACAGGGGACCGTGGATACACCCTC. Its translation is CASSMTGDRGYTL.